This T cell receptor beta chain was recorded in a study of blood T cell repertoires in COVID-19. CDR3 length: 13 amino acids. The V gene's germline CDR1 is SGHTS and CDR2 YDEGEE. The V and J ends lost 9 bases and 4 bases respectively, with 16 bases between them. The method was immunoSEQ multiplex PCR; TCRdb's version includes in-frame clones alone and lacks a portion of them. The table includes some 270,000 clones, 70% to 90% detected once. Sample: PBMCs or T cells enriched from blood (not recorded which). This chain uses TRBV5-8 with TRBJ1-1, with D uncertain. This receptor was obtained from a woman aged 25 to 45 with acute COVID-19. CDR3 sequence (DNA): TGTGCCATCCTAACGTTCGAGGGCACTGAAGCTTTCTTT. Protein sequence: CAILTFEGTEAFF.